This T cell receptor (beta chain) was sequenced in a study of blood T cell repertoires in COVID-19. Overall study: COVID-19 samples, acute and convalescent, were from the United States, Italy and Spain. Sources were T cells, B-cell-depleted T cells, or PBMCs; the material itself was cDNA or gDNA.

A few counts support this clone. The V segment lost 6 bases and the J segment 2 bases; nucleotides outside the gene matches: 4. The CDR3 sequence is 13 residues long. Germline V gene lookup returns CDR1 MNHEY and CDR2 SVGAGI. The assay was immunoSEQ multiplex PCR, and TCRdb's table has in-frame clones only and misses some. The table lists more than 95,000 clones, about 85% of them singletons. This clonotype was obtained from a man in his forties or fifties with acute or convalescent COVID-19. The chain carries TRBV6-5 and TRBJ2-7; TRBD2 matches 7 bases. Sequenced input: peripheral blood. The CDR3, as DNA: TGTGCCAGCAGCGGAGCGGGGACCTACGAGCAGTACTTC. Protein product: CASSGAGTYEQYF.